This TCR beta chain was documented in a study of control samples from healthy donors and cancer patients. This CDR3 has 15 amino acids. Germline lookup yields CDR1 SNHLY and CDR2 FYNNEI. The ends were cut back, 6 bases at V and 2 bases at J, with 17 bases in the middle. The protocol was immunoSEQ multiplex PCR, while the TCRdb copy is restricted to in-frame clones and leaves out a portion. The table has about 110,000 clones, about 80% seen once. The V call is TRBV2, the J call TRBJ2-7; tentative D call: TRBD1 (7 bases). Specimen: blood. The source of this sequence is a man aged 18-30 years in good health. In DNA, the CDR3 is TGTGCCAGCAGCGAACCCCGGGGGACAGCCTACGAGCAGTACGTC. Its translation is CASSEPRGTAYEQYV.